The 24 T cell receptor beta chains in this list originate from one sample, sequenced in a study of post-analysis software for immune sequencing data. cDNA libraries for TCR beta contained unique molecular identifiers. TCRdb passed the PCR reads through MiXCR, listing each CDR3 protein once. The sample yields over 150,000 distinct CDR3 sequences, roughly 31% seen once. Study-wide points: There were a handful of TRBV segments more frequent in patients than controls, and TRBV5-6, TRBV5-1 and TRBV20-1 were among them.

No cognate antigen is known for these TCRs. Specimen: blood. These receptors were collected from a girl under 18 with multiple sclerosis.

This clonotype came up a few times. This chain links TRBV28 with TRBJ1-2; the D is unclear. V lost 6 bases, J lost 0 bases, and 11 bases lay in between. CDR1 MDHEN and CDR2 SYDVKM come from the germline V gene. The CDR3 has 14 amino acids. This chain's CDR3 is CASSPGRSNYGYTF. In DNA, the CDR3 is TGTGCCAGCAGCCCCGGTCGATCTAACTATGGCTACACCTTC.

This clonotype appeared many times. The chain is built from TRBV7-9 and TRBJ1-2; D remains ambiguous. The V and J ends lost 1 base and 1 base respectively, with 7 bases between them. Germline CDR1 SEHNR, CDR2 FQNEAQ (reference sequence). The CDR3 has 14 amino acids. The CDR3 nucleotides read TGTGCCAGCAGCTTAGAAGCGCGTAACTATGGCTACACCTTC. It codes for CASSLEARNYGYTF.

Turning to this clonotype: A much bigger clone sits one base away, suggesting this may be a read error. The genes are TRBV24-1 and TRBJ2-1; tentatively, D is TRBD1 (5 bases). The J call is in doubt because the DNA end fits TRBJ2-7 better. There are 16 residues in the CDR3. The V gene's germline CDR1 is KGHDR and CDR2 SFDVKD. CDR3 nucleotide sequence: TGTGCCACCAGTGATTTGGACAGTCGCTCCTACAATGAGCAGTACTTC. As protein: CATSDLDSRSYNEQYF.

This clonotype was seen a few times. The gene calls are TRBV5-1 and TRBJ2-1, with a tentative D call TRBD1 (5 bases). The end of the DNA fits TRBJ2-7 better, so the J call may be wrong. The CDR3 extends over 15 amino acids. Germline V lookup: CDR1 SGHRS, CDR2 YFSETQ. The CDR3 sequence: CASSLQGSSYNEQYF. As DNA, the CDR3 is TGCGCCAGCAGCTTGCAGGGCAGCTCCTACAATGAGCAGTACTTC.

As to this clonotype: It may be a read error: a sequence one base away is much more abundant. For the CDR3, the DNA is TGTGCCAGCAGTACTAGTTACTTTGAGCAGTACTTC. This codes for CASSTSYFEQYF. This chain connects TRBV6-2 or TRBV6-3 to TRBJ2-7, with D perhaps matching TRBD2 (5 bases). The CDR3 spans 12 residues. V was pared by 5 bases and J by 7 bases, with 12 bases between. Germline CDR1 MNHEY, CDR2 SVGEGT.

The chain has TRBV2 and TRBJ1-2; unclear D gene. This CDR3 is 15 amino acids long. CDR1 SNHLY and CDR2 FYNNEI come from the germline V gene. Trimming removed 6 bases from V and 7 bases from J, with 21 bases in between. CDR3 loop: CASSPSSSLYSGYTF. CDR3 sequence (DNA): TGTGCCAGCAGCCCTTCCTCCAGCCTGTATTCTGGCTACACCTTC.

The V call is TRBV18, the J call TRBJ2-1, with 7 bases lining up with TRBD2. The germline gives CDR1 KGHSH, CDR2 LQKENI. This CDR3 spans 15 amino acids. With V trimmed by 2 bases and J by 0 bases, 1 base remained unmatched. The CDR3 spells CASSPGGSSYNEQFF. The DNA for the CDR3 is TGTGCCAGCTCACCAGGCGGGAGCTCCTACAATGAGCAGTTCTTC.

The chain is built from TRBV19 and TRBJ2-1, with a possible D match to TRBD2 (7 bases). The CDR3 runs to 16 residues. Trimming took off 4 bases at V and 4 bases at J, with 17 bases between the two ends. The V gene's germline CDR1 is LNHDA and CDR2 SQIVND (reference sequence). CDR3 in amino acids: CASSTPRGGSYNEQFF. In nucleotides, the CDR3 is TGTGCCAGTAGTACCCCCAGGGGCGGGAGTTACAATGAGCAGTTCTTC.

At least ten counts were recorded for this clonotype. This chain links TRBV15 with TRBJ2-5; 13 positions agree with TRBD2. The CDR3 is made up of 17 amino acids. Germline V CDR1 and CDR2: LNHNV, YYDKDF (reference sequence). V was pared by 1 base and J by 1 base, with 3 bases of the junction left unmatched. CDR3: CATSRGLAGGTQETQYF. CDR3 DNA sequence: TGTGCCACCAGCAGAGGACTAGCGGGAGGAACCCAAGAGACCCAGTACTTC.

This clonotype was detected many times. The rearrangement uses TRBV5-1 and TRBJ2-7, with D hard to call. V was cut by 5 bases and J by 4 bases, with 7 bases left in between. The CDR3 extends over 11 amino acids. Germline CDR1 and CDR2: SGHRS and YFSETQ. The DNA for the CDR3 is TGCGCCAGCAGACTGGGATACGAGCAGTACTTC. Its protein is CASRLGYEQYF.

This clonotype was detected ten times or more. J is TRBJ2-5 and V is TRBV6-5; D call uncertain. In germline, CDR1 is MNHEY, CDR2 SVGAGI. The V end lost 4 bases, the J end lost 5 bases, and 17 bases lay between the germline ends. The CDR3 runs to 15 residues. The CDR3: CASSSLPKGGETQYF. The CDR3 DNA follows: TGTGCCAGCAGTTCCCTCCCCAAGGGTGGGGAGACCCAGTACTTC.

The CDR3 region is CASSPDRVPGELFF. The CDR3 DNA reads as TGCGCCAGCAGCCCGGACAGGGTTCCCGGGGAGCTGTTTTTT. The chain uses TRBV4-1 and TRBJ2-2; 8 bases are shared with TRBD1. The length of the CDR3 is 14 residues. V gave up 4 bases and J gave up 6 bases; unmatched junction bases: 4. Germline values: CDR1 MGHRA, CDR2 YSYEKL.

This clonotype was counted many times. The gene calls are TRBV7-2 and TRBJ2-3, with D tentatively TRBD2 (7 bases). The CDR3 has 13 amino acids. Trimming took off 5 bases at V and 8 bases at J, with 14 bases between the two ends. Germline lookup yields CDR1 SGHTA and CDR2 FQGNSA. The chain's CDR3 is CASSPLRGGTQYF. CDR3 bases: TGTGCCAGCAGCCCGCTGAGGGGGGGTACGCAGTATTTT.

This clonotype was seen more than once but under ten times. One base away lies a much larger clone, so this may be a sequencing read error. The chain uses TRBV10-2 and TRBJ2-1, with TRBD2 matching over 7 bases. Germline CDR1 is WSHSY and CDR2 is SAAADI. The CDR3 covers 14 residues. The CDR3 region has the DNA TGCGCCAGCAGACTCGGGGGGACCTACGATGAGCAGTTCTTC. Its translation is CASRLGGTYDEQFF.

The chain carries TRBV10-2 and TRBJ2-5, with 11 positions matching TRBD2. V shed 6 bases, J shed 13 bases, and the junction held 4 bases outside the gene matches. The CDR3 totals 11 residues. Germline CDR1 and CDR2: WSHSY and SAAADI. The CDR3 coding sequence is TGCGCCAGCAGGACCGGGACTAGCGGGTACTTC. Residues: CASRTGTSGYF.

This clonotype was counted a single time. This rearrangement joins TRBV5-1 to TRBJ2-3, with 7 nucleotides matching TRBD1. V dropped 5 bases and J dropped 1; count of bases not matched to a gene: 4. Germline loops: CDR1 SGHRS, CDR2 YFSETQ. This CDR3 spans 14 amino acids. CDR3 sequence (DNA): TGCGCCAGCAGACTCGACAGGGGCACAGATACGCAGTATTTT. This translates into CASRLDRGTDTQYF.

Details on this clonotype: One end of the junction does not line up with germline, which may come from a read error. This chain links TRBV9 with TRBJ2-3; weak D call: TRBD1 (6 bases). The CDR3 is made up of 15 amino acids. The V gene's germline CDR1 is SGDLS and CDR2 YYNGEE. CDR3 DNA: TGTGCCAGCAGCGACCTAACAGGGAGCACGGATACGCGGTATTTT. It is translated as CASSDLTGSTDTRYF.

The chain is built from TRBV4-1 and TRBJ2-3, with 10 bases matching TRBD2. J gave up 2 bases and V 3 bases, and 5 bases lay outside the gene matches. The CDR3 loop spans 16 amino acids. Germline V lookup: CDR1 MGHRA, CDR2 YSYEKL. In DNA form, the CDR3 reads TGCGCCAGCAGCCAGATACTAGCGGGGATCACAGATACGCAGTATTTT. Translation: CASSQILAGITDTQYF.

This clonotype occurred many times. The CDR3 spells CASSSTDRGSHNEQFF. CDR3 coding DNA: TGTGCCAGCAGCTCGACCGACAGGGGGAGCCACAATGAGCAGTTCTTC. The chain joins TRBV13 to TRBJ2-1; 9 bases are a match to TRBD1. The CDR3 runs 16 residues. With V trimmed by 4 bases and J by 5 bases, 9 bases remained unmatched. Germline lookup yields CDR1 PRHDT and CDR2 FYEKMQ (reference sequence).

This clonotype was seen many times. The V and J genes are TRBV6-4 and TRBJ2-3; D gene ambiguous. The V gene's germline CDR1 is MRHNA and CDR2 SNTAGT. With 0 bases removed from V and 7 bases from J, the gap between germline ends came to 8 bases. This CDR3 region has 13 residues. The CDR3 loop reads CASSDSFGYTQYF. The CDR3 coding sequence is TGTGCCAGCAGTGACTCCTTTGGCTATACGCAGTATTTT.

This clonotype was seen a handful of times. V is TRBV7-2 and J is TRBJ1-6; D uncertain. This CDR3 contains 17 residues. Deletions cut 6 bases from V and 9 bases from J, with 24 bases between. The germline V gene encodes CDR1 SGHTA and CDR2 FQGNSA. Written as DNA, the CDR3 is TGTGCCAGCAGATCCCCGGTGGAGCCCCTATACATTTCACCCCTCCACTTT. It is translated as CASRSPVEPLYISPLHF. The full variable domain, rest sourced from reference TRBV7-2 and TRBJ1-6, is GAGVSQSPSNKVTEKGKDVELRCDPISGHTALYWYRQSLGQGLEFLIYFQGNSAPDKSGLPSDRFSAERTGGSVSTLTIQRTQQEDSAVYLCASRSPVEPLYISPLHFGNGTRLTVT.

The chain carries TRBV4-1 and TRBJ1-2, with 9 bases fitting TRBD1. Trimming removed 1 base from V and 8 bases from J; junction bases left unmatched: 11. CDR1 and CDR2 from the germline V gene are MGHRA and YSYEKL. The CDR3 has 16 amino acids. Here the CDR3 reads CASSQGPGTGSRGYTF. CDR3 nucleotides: TGCGCCAGCAGCCAAGGGCCCGGGACAGGGTCGAGAGGCTACACCTTC.

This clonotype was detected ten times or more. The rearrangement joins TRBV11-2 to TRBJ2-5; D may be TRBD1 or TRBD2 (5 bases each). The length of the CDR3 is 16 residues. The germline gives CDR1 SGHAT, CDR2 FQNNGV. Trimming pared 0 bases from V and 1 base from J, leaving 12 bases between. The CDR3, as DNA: TGTGCCAGCAGCTTAGAATCTTGGGACGCCCAAGAGACCCAGTACTTC. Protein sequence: CASSLESWDAQETQYF.

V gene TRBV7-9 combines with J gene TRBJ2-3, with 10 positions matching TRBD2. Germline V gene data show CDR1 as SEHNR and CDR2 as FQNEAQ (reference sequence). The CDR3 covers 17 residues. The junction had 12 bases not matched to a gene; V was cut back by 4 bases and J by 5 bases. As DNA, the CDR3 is TGTGCCAGCAGCTCCGCCCGGCTAGCGGGAGTTAAAGATACGCAGTATTTT. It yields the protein CASSSARLAGVKDTQYF.